The 11 T cell receptor beta chains below were found in one sample sequenced in a study of identical twins. TCRdb reanalysed the 5' RACE reads using MiXCR and keeps one entry per CDR3 protein. The sample shows about 700,000 distinct CDR3 sequences, roughly 6% of them seen only once. Sequencing was performed on naive T cells sorted from blood. The receptors come from a man between 18 and 35 years old in good health.

This clonotype was found a few times. The chain has TRBV6-5 and TRBJ1-2; perhaps TRBD1 as D (6 bases). Germline values: CDR1 MNHEY, CDR2 SVGAGI. The CDR3 is 17 residues long. V was cut by 1 base and J by 3 bases, with 18 bases left in between. For the CDR3, the DNA is TGTGCCAGCAGTTACTGGGGGGGGGCAGGGAGGCACTATGGCTACACCTTC. This encodes CASSYWGGAGRHYGYTF.

This clonotype has just a few counts. The chain recombines TRBV28 with TRBJ2-5; maybe TRBD2 (6 bases). V lost 6 bases and J lost 4, with 15 bases in between. This CDR3 contains 14 residues. Germline CDR1 is MDHEN and CDR2 is SYDVKM. For the CDR3, the DNA is TGTGCCAGCAGCCACGGGACTTCCCCAGAGACCCAGTACTTC. Translating it yields CASSHGTSPETQYF. Using reference TRBV28 and TRBJ2-5 for the parts outside the CDR3, the full variable domain is DVKVTQSSRYLVKRTGEKVFLECVQDMDHENMFWYRQDPGLGLRLIYFSYDVKMKEKGDIPEGYSVSREKKERFSLILESASTNQTSMYLCASSHGTSPETQYFGPGTRLLVL.

The sample holds many counts of this clonotype. The chain recombines TRBV20-1 with TRBJ1-1, with unresolved D. Germline assignment: CDR1 DFQATT and CDR2 SNEGSKA (reference sequence). The CDR3 loop spans 10 amino acids. The V end lost 2 bases, the J end lost 7 bases, and 5 bases lay between the germline ends. The DNA of the CDR3 is TGCAGTGCTAGAAGCGGTGAAGCTTTCTTT. It codes for CSARSGEAFF.

The chain links TRBV5-1 to TRBJ2-1; 16 bases are a match to TRBD2. Germline trimming cut 4 bases from V and 3 bases from J; bases unmatched to any gene: 13. The germline CDR1 and CDR2 sequences are SGHRS and YFSETQ. The CDR3 sequence is 20 residues long. CDR3 loop: CASSKVGGLAGGPNYNEQFF. CDR3 in DNA: TGCGCCAGCAGCAAGGTAGGGGGACTAGCGGGAGGGCCGAACTACAATGAGCAGTTCTTC.

The V and J genes are TRBV7-9 and TRBJ1-6; perhaps TRBD1 as D (6 bases). This CDR3 is 15 amino acids long. CDR1 SEHNR and CDR2 FQNEAQ come from the germline V gene (reference sequence). Trimming pared 2 bases from V and 5 bases from J, leaving 10 bases between. Here the CDR3 DNA reads TGTGCCAGCAGCTTACGGGACACAGATAATTCACCCCTCCACTTT. Translation: CASSLRDTDNSPLHF.

This clonotype has a handful of counts. The chain couples TRBV3-1 to TRBJ2-1; maybe TRBD2 (6 bases). Germline V lookup: CDR1 LGHDT, CDR2 YNNKEL (reference sequence). V was trimmed by 3 bases and J by 8 bases, leaving 26 bases between them. The CDR3 covers 18 residues. The CDR3: CASSHSGAGIFGEDEQFF. CDR3 DNA sequence: TGTGCCAGCAGCCACTCGGGCGCGGGAATCTTTGGGGAGGATGAGCAGTTCTTC.

This clonotype was counted a few times. V and J are TRBV5-1 and TRBJ2-1; D is tentatively TRBD1 or TRBD2 (6 bases each). V was pared by 4 bases and J by 2 bases, with 16 bases between. This CDR3 spans 16 amino acids. CDR1 SGHRS and CDR2 YFSETQ come from the germline V gene. The CDR3: CASSAGGTRTYNEQFF. For the CDR3, the DNA is TGCGCCAGCAGCGCTGGCGGGACACGGACCTACAATGAGCAGTTCTTC.

J is TRBJ2-1 and V is TRBV27; 9 nucleotides match TRBD2. This CDR3 is built from 16 residues. The germline gives CDR1 MNHEY, CDR2 SMNVEV (reference sequence). J lost 7 bases, V lost 5 bases, and 12 bases had no gene match. CDR3 nucleotides: TGTGCCAGCAGTCCGCGCCTGCGGGAGGGCGGTAATGAGCAGTTCTTC. This encodes CASSPRLREGGNEQFF.

This clonotype was observed a handful of times. The chain links TRBV28 to TRBJ2-3; the D is unclear. CDR1 is MDHEN and CDR2 is SYDVKM in the germline V gene. The CDR3 loop spans 13 amino acids. V lost 4 bases, J lost 2 bases, and 7 bases lay in between. CDR3 in amino acids: CASSYSYTDTQYF. In nucleotides, the CDR3 is TGTGCCAGCAGTTACTCTTACACAGATACGCAGTATTTT.

The genes are TRBV27 and TRBJ1-6; no clear D gene. This CDR3 spans 13 amino acids. The germline V and J ends were trimmed by 4 bases and 4 bases, with 5 bases remaining between them. Per the germline V gene, CDR1 is MNHEY and CDR2 is SMNVEV (reference sequence). The CDR3 nucleotides are TGTGCCAGCAGTTCGACATATAATTCACCCCTCCACTTT. It yields the protein CASSSTYNSPLHF.

The V gene is TRBV20-1, the J gene TRBJ2-2; D remains unclear. The V end was cut by 3 bases, the J end by 0 bases, with 8 bases between. The CDR3 covers 14 residues. Germline CDR1 is DFQATT and CDR2 is SNEGSKA (reference sequence). The CDR3 DNA follows: TGCAGTGCTAGCCCCAATTCGAACACCGGGGAGCTGTTTTTT. Protein product: CSASPNSNTGELFF.